This TCR beta chain came from a study of prognosis after radiotherapy for stage I lung cancer. Study-wide findings and caveats: There were reportedly differences in TRBV and TRBJ gene usage between patients with and without metastases.

Genomic DNA was the source, and TCR beta CDR3 was amplified from it by two-round multiplex PCR. Round-one PCR had primers specific to each TRBV and TRBJ gene. MiXCR, run by TCRdb on the multiplex PCR reads, gives a single entry per CDR3 protein. The sample lists roughly 26,000 distinct CDR3 sequences, 25% to 30% occurring once. Per germline, CDR1 DFQATT and CDR2 SNEGSKA (reference sequence). The germline V and J ends were trimmed by 2 bases and 6 bases, with 13 bases remaining between them. The CDR3 has 13 residues. There are many counts of this clonotype. The antigen remains unidentified. The source of this sequence is a donor over 45 with non-small cell lung cancer. This specimen consisted of PBMCs, obtained before or after stereotactic body radiation therapy (not recorded which). The V call is TRBV20-1, the J call TRBJ1-2; D is undetermined. The CDR3 coding sequence is TGCAGTGCTAGAAACCCTACACACCATGGCTACACCTTC. Translation: CSARNPTHHGYTF.